This passage covers 17 T cell receptor beta chains from one sample sequenced in a study of shared clonotypes between healthy human individuals. Repertoires were generated with immunoSEQ multiplex PCR, while TCRdb's copy carries only in-frame clones and drops some. In the table there are over a million clones, over 95% of which are singletons. The sample was naive CD4+ T cells sorted from blood. Sample subset: CD45RA+ positively selected. Every receptor here comes from a man aged 30-40 years in good health.

This clone occurred once. The rearrangement links TRBV30 to TRBJ1-2, with 8 bases matching TRBD1. Per the germline V gene, CDR1 is GTSNPN and CDR2 is SVGIG (reference sequence). V lost 0 bases, J lost 9 bases, and 6 bases stayed unmatched. CDR3 length: 13 amino acids. CDR3 sequence (DNA): TGTGCCTGGAGTGTACGGACAGGGTCGCGCTACACCTTC. It encodes CAWSVRTGSRYTF.

The chain uses TRBV27 and TRBJ2-3; a weak D match, TRBD2 (5 bases). The V gene lost 3 bases and the J gene lost 4 bases, with 20 bases spanning the gap. Germline assignment: CDR1 MNHEY and CDR2 SMNVEV (reference sequence). The CDR3 is 17 residues long. The CDR3 is CASSFLRDLHGADTQYF. The CDR3 region has the DNA TGTGCCAGCAGTTTCCTTAGAGACCTACACGGGGCAGATACGCAGTATTTT.

With regard to this clone: Other DNA variants within this sample encode the same CDR3. This chain connects TRBV7-2 to TRBJ2-7, with TRBD2 as a possible D gene (7 bases). With 0 bases removed from V and 1 base from J, the gap between germline ends came to 13 bases. Germline CDR1 and CDR2: SGHTA and FQGNSA. The CDR3 runs 16 residues. CDR3 in DNA: TGTGCCAGCAGCTTAGCGGGGGCTAGCGGATCCTACGAGCAGTACTTC. Its protein is CASSLAGASGSYEQYF.

The chain uses TRBV9 and TRBJ1-2; D ambiguous. The CDR3 is 14 residues long. Per germline, CDR1 SGDLS and CDR2 YYNGEE. Trimming removed 0 bases at V and 8 bases at J, with 14 bases between. The CDR3 nucleotides are TGTGCCAGCAGCGTAGTGGGGAGCACGAGCGGCTACACCTTC. Encoded protein: CASSVVGSTSGYTF. Full variable domain (missing parts from reference TRBV9 and TRBJ1-2): DSGVTQTPKHLITATGQRVTLRCSPRSGDLSVYWYQQSLDQGLQFLIQYYNGEERAKGNILERFSAQQFPDLHSELNLSSLELGDSALYFCASSVVGSTSGYTFGSGTRLTVV.

The gene calls are TRBV5-5 and TRBJ1-1; perhaps TRBD1 as D (6 bases). The CDR3 covers 14 residues. V was trimmed by 2 bases and J by 1 base, leaving 9 bases between them. CDR1 is SGHKS and CDR2 is YYEKEE in the germline V gene (reference sequence). The CDR3, as DNA: TGTGCCAGCAGCTTATTGACAGGGAACACTGAAGCTTTCTTT. Protein: CASSLLTGNTEAFF.

The V and J genes are TRBV12-5 and TRBJ2-3; D remains ambiguous. The V gene's germline CDR1 is LGHNT and CDR2 FRNRAP. V shed 2 bases and J shed 4 bases, with 10 bases lying between them. The CDR3 sequence is 14 residues long. The CDR3 sequence is CASGLSALPDTQYF. CDR3 coding DNA: TGTGCTAGTGGTTTGTCCGCGCTGCCAGATACGCAGTATTTT.

This clone was recorded once. The chain has TRBV29-1 and TRBJ2-7; a possible D gene is TRBD2 (7 bases). Germline V lookup: CDR1 SQVTM, CDR2 ANQGSEA. The V end was cut by 7 bases, the J end by 3 bases, with 16 bases between. The CDR3 is 13 residues long. The CDR3 region is CSGGGPQGYEQYF. The CDR3 DNA reads as TGCAGCGGGGGGGGGCCCCAAGGCTACGAGCAGTACTTC.

The rearrangement links TRBV5-6 to TRBJ1-2, with D perhaps matching TRBD1 (6 bases). This CDR3 has 15 residues. V was cut by 4 bases and J by 4 bases, with 17 bases left in between. Germline V gene sequence: CDR1 SGHDT, CDR2 YYEEEE. The CDR3 coding sequence is TGTGCCAGCAGCCTATCCGGGACACCGAGCTATGGCTACACCTTC. Its protein is CASSLSGTPSYGYTF.

The chain has TRBV4-1 and TRBJ1-4; D ambiguous. The CDR3 is 14 amino acids. The V gene lost 1 base and the J gene lost 2 bases, with 5 bases spanning the gap. Germline CDR1 and CDR2: MGHRA and YSYEKL. CDR3 amino acids: CASSQAWTNEKLFF. CDR3 coding DNA: TGCGCCAGCAGCCAAGCGTGGACTAATGAAAAACTGTTTTTT.

The chain carries TRBV4-1 and TRBJ2-2, with 7 bases lining up with TRBD1. Germline CDR1 is MGHRA and CDR2 is YSYEKL. CDR3 size: 15 residues. Trimming took 4 bases from V and 0 from J; bases not matched to a gene: 2. The CDR3, as DNA: TGCGCCAGCAGCCGAGGACAGGCGAACACCGGGGAGCTGTTTTTT. The encoded protein is CASSRGQANTGELFF.

The gene calls are TRBV5-1 and TRBJ2-7, with a possible D match to TRBD1 (6 bases). Germline values: CDR1 SGHRS, CDR2 YFSETQ. The CDR3 totals 11 residues. V was pared by 1 base and J by 10 bases, with 9 bases between. DNA for the CDR3: TGCGCCAGCAGCTTGAGGGACATCCAGTACTTC. It translates to CASSLRDIQYF.

With respect to this clone: The same CDR3 also results from other DNA sequences found in this sample. The J gene is TRBJ2-2, the V gene TRBV5-1; D remains unclear. This CDR3 has 13 amino acids. CDR1 is SGHRS and CDR2 is YFSETQ in the germline V gene. V lost 0 bases to trimming and J lost 3 bases, with 3 bases between them. For the CDR3, the DNA is TGCGCCAGCAGCTTGGGCGACACCGGGGAGCTGTTTTTT. As protein: CASSLGDTGELFF.

V and J are TRBV4-1 and TRBJ1-3; D not resolved. V was shortened by 0 bases and J by 1 base, with 10 bases between the two germline ends. The CDR3 runs to 16 residues. The V gene's germline CDR1 is MGHRA and CDR2 YSYEKL. The CDR3 DNA is TGCGCCAGCAGCCAAGAGGGATGGAATTCTGGAAACACCATATATTTT. Its protein is CASSQEGWNSGNTIYF.

This rearrangement joins TRBV5-6 to TRBJ2-3; 9 bases line up with TRBD1. Germline trimming cut 3 bases from V and 3 bases from J; bases unmatched to any gene: 5. Looked up from germline, CDR1 is SGHDT and CDR2 is YYEEEE. The CDR3 extends over 15 amino acids. CDR3 in amino acids: CASSSRQGGTDTQYF. The CDR3, as DNA: TGTGCCAGCAGCTCAAGACAGGGGGGTACAGATACGCAGTATTTT.

The genes are TRBV6-1 and TRBJ2-5; 7 positions match TRBD1. This CDR3 is built from 14 residues. Per the germline V gene, CDR1 is MNHNS and CDR2 is SASEGT. V trimming: 4 bases; J trimming: 2 bases; junction bases outside the gene matches: 4. CDR3 nucleotide sequence: TGTGCCAGCAGTGTTACAGGGGTTCAAGAGACCCAGTACTTC. Translating it yields CASSVTGVQETQYF.

The V and J genes are TRBV18 and TRBJ2-1; 10 bases fit TRBD2. V was clipped by 6 bases and J by 4 bases; unmatched bases: 18. CDR1 is KGHSH and CDR2 is LQKENI in the germline V gene. The length of the CDR3 is 19 residues. In DNA, the CDR3 is TGTGCCAGCTCGCCTCTAGCGGGAGCTGTCCCCCTAAATTACAATGAGCAGTTCTTC. This codes for CASSPLAGAVPLNYNEQFF.

The chain links TRBV25-1 to TRBJ1-2, with D possibly TRBD1 on 6 matching bases. V lost 3 bases to trimming and J lost 5 bases, with 13 bases between them. This CDR3 comprises 14 residues. The germline gives CDR1 MGHDK, CDR2 SYGVNS. CDR3 nucleotide sequence: TGTGCCAGCAGTGACTGGGGGCGTTTGTATGGCTACACCTTC. This gives the protein CASSDWGRLYGYTF.